This T cell receptor beta chain was sequenced in a study of lymphopenia after photon versus proton radiotherapy. Whole-study findings and limits: In patients who died, overall survival fell as post-nadir TCR diversity dropped more. Photon-treated patients lost naive T cells and TCR diversity; proton-treated stayed stable. After lymphocyte nadir, photon-treated repertoires showed oligoclonal expansion, especially CD8+ Temra.

Note on this clone: As yet, its antigen is unknown.

Trimming took off 4 bases at V and 5 bases at J, with 9 bases between the two ends. Per germline, CDR1 SGDLS and CDR2 YYNGEE. This CDR3 spans 12 amino acids. Profiled with immunoSEQ multiplex PCR; TCRdb holds only in-frame clones, not every one. The top ten clones hold 2% to 2.5% of a sample with roughly 45,000 clones, 65% to 90% of them seen once. Sequences were derived from peripheral blood, sampled from a patient treated with photon-based radiotherapy. This chain links TRBV9 with TRBJ2-5, with no clear D. The source of this sequence is a man aged 35 to 55 with gastric cancer. In DNA, the CDR3 is TGTGCCAGCAGCCCAGTACGGGAGACCCAGTACTTC. It is translated as CASSPVRETQYF. Using reference TRBV9 and TRBJ2-5 for the parts outside the CDR3, the full variable domain is DSGVTQTPKHLITATGQRVTLRCSPRSGDLSVYWYQQSLDQGLQFLIQYYNGEERAKGNILERFSAQQFPDLHSELNLSSLELGDSALYFCASSPVRETQYFGPGTRLLVL.